These 16 T cell receptor beta chains were sequenced from one sample in a study of OX40 agonist ivuxolimab in advanced cancers. Here immunoSEQ multiplex PCR was the method, and the copy in TCRdb shows in-frame clones only, minus some. The data contain 95,000 to 100,000 clones, approximately 83% of them singletons. This specimen consisted of CD4+ or CD8+ T cells sorted from blood, obtained in a trial of the OX40 agonist ivuxolimab. Every receptor here comes from an adult with an advanced solid tumor such as melanoma, head and neck, liver or kidney cancer.

This clone showed up just a few times. The chain couples TRBV4-2 to TRBJ1-3; D might be TRBD1 (6 bases). Trimming shortened V by 1 base and J by 3 bases, and 13 bases separated the two germline ends. Germline V gene sequence: CDR1 LGHNA, CDR2 YNFKEQ. The CDR3 loop spans 16 amino acids. The CDR3 reads CASSQGPGDGGNTIYF. CDR3 coding DNA: TGTGCCAGCAGCCAAGGTCCAGGGGATGGTGGAAACACCATATATTTT.

The rearrangement links TRBV9 to TRBJ1-1; D unclear. CDR1 and CDR2 (germline): SGDLS, YYNGEE. Trimming cost V 3 bases and J 1 base, with 16 bases left between them. The CDR3 extends over 16 amino acids. The CDR3: CASSATPTRWNTEAFF. CDR3 DNA sequence: TGTGCCAGCAGCGCCACGCCGACTAGATGGAACACTGAAGCTTTCTTT.

The sample holds one count of this clone. This chain connects TRBV7-9 to TRBJ2-7; D might be TRBD1 (6 bases). Germline CDR1 reads SEHNR; CDR2 reads FQNEAQ (reference sequence). Trimming removed 5 bases at V and 0 bases at J, with 23 bases between. The CDR3 loop spans 18 amino acids. In DNA, the CDR3 is TGTGCCAGCAGCCCCAGAGGGGGTCCTAGCCTCAGCTCCTACGAGCAGTACTTC. This translates into CASSPRGGPSLSSYEQYF.

The chain employs TRBV11-2 and TRBJ1-2, with D perhaps TRBD1 (5 bases). From germline, CDR1 is SGHAT and CDR2 FQNNGV. This CDR3 comprises 15 residues. Trimming stripped 0 bases from V and 13 bases from J, with 21 bases between. CDR3 DNA sequence: TGTGCCAGCAGCTTAGAGGCAGGGCCCTCGATAAACAGCACCTTC. Translation: CASSLEAGPSINSTF. The whole variable domain, remainder taken from reference TRBV11-2 and TRBJ1-2, is EAGVAQSPRYKIIEKRQSVAFWCNPISGHATLYWYQQILGQGPKLLIQFQNNGVVDDSQLPKDRFSAERLKGVDSTLKIQPAKLEDSAVYLCASSLEAGPSINSTFGSGTRLTVV.

The rearrangement joins TRBV11-2 to TRBJ2-3; either TRBD1 or TRBD2 may fit D (5 bases each). V was cut by 5 bases and J by 0 bases, with 12 bases left in between. Germline-derived CDR1 and CDR2 are SGHAT and FQNNGV. There are 15 residues in the CDR3. The CDR3 DNA sequence: TGTGCCAGCAGCCTCCGATGGGGGAGCACAGATACGCAGTATTTT. The encoded protein is CASSLRWGSTDTQYF. Combining the CDR3 with reference TRBV11-2 and TRBJ2-3 gives the whole variable domain EAGVAQSPRYKIIEKRQSVAFWCNPISGHATLYWYQQILGQGPKLLIQFQNNGVVDDSQLPKDRFSAERLKGVDSTLKIQPAKLEDSAVYLCASSLRWGSTDTQYFGPGTRLTVL.

This rearrangement joins TRBV4-3 to TRBJ2-3; no firm D call. The CDR3 consists of 12 residues. V gave up 3 bases and J gave up 5 bases, with 6 bases separating them. In germline, CDR1 is LGHNA, CDR2 YSLEER. The DNA for the CDR3 is TGCGCCAGCAGCCACGTGGGAGATACGCAGTATTTT. Amino acid sequence: CASSHVGDTQYF.

This clone was counted once. V is TRBV6-5 and J is TRBJ1-6; D may be TRBD1 (5 bases). The germline V gene has CDR1 MNHEY and CDR2 SVGAGI. The V gene lost 2 bases and the J gene lost 8 bases, with 7 bases spanning the gap. The length of the CDR3 is 13 residues. The DNA of the CDR3 is TGTGCCAGCAGTTACGCCAGGGATTCACCCCTCCACTTT. This gives the protein CASSYARDSPLHF.

The V gene is TRBV2, the J gene TRBJ1-2; D is unresolved. Between the trimmed V and J ends, which lost 6 bases and 4 bases, there was a span of 9 bases. Per the germline V gene, CDR1 is SNHLY and CDR2 is FYNNEI. The CDR3 consists of 12 residues. The CDR3 region is CASSWVLYGYTF. CDR3 in DNA: TGTGCCAGCAGCTGGGTCCTCTATGGCTACACCTTC.

V is TRBV14 and J is TRBJ1-4, with D uncertain. This CDR3 has 13 residues. The germline V gene has CDR1 SGHDN and CDR2 FVKESK. V was trimmed by 5 bases and J by 4 bases, leaving 8 bases between them. The CDR3 protein is CASSGGLNEKLFF. As DNA, the CDR3 is TGTGCCAGCAGCGGCGGCCTTAATGAAAAACTGTTTTTT.

The rearrangement uses TRBV19 and TRBJ1-3; 7 positions match TRBD1. The CDR3 is 14 amino acids. From germline, CDR1 is LNHDA and CDR2 SQIVND (reference sequence). Trimming cost V 7 bases and J 5 bases; bases outside gene matches: 8. Written as DNA, the CDR3 is TGTGCCAGTAAAGGAGGGGGCACACGAAACACCATATATTTT. Amino acids: CASKGGGTRNTIYF.

V gene TRBV28 combines with J gene TRBJ1-5, with D unclear. The CDR3 covers 14 residues. Trimming cost V 6 bases and J 6 bases, with 15 bases left between them. The germline CDR1 and CDR2 sequences are MDHEN and SYDVKM. The CDR3 here is CASRRYLGGQPQHF. The DNA of the CDR3 is TGTGCCAGCAGACGTTATCTCGGCGGTCAGCCCCAGCATTTT.

The rearrangement links TRBV12-5 to TRBJ2-3; 12 bases align to TRBD1. The CDR3 runs to 17 residues. With V trimmed by 2 bases and J by 4 bases, 7 bases remained unmatched. Germline assignment: CDR1 LGHNT and CDR2 FRNRAP. CDR3 residues: CASGLISGTGGSDTQYF. The CDR3 DNA reads as TGTGCTAGTGGTTTGATAAGCGGGACAGGGGGCTCAGATACGCAGTATTTT.

The CDR3 loop is CASSTKGGNPHEQYF. CDR3 DNA sequence: TGTGCCAGCAGCACGAAGGGGGGGAACCCACACGAGCAGTACTTC. The rearrangement uses TRBV6-6 and TRBJ2-7; D might be TRBD2 (7 bases). This CDR3 comprises 15 residues. Trimming took 6 bases from V and 5 from J, leaving 20 bases between them. Germline CDR1 and CDR2: MNHNY and SVGAGI (reference sequence).

The chain joins TRBV15 to TRBJ1-5; D remains unclear. With 5 bases removed from V and 6 bases from J, the gap between germline ends came to 14 bases. The CDR3 is 14 residues long. Germline V lookup: CDR1 LNHNV, CDR2 YYDKDF (reference sequence). CDR3 in DNA: TGTGCCACCAGCCGAGGGCGGGTCGGTCAGCCCCAGCATTTT. It translates to CATSRGRVGQPQHF.

The J gene is TRBJ2-1, the V gene TRBV25-1; no clear D gene. V was clipped by 3 bases and J by 12 bases, with 15 bases between them. In germline, CDR1 is MGHDK, CDR2 SYGVNS. The CDR3 loop spans 13 amino acids. The CDR3 spells CASSEGRSPGQFF. CDR3 bases: TGTGCCAGCAGTGAGGGTCGGTCTCCGGGGCAGTTCTTC. The entire variable domain, with the rest obtained from reference TRBV25-1 and TRBJ2-1, is as follows: EADIYQTPRYLVIGTGKKITLECSQTMGHDKMYWYQQDPGMELHLIHYSYGVNSTEKGDLSSESTVSRIRTEHFPLTLESARPSHTSQYLCASSEGRSPGQFFGPGTRLTVL.

The chain uses TRBV6-5 and TRBJ1-5; D not resolved. The V gene lost 6 bases and the J gene lost 2 bases, with 11 bases spanning the gap. Germline V gives CDR1 MNHEY, CDR2 SVGAGI. This CDR3 contains 14 residues. CDR3 nucleotides: TGTGCCAGCAGACGAAGACGGGGCAATCAGCCCCAGCATTTT. Translated: CASRRRRGNQPQHF.